These 27 T cell receptor beta chains share one sample of origin, sequenced in a study of patients and donors after allogeneic stem cell transplantation. TCRdb reprocessed the RT-PCR reads via MiXCR and lists one record per CDR3 protein. The repertoire holds about 200,000 distinct CDR3 sequences, with less than 50% as singletons. Sequencing was carried out using blood, either unsorted or a sorted T cell fraction (not recorded which). Receptors originate from a human donor who was either an allogeneic HSCT recipient or a stem cell or donor lymphocyte infusion donor (not recorded which). It is not recorded whose cells these are; they may come from a transplant donor.

The chain carries TRBV10-3 and TRBJ2-7, with D possibly being TRBD1 (5 bases). V was shortened by 0 bases and J by 0 bases, with 12 bases between the two germline ends. The CDR3 runs 16 residues. The germline CDR1 and CDR2 sequences are ENHRY and SYGVKD. Here the CDR3 DNA reads TGTGCCATCAGTGAGTCGTCGACAGTGAGCTCCTACGAGCAGTACTTC. Encoded protein: CAISESSTVSSYEQYF.

The sample holds a few counts of this clonotype. The chain links TRBV6-6 to TRBJ1-1; D remains unclear. This CDR3 region has 16 residues. The V end was cut by 2 bases, the J end by 3 bases, with 16 bases between. Germline CDR1 MNHNY, CDR2 SVGAGI (reference sequence). This CDR3 is CASSYGAGIRDTEAFF. Written as DNA, the CDR3 is TGTGCCAGCAGTTACGGCGCCGGGATCCGGGACACTGAAGCTTTCTTT.

The chain links TRBV14 to TRBJ2-7; 7 bases are shared with TRBD1. Germline V gene lookup returns CDR1 SGHDN and CDR2 FVKESK. V dropped 4 bases and J dropped 1; count of bases not matched to a gene: 10. The CDR3 loop spans 16 amino acids. The CDR3 DNA reads as TGTGCCAGCAGCCTGACGCGGACAGGTCCGTCCTACGAGCAGTACTTC. It codes for CASSLTRTGPSYEQYF.

The chain joins TRBV5-5 to TRBJ1-1; possibly TRBD1 for D (5 bases). This CDR3 is 14 amino acids long. Trimming left V 4 bases short and J 1 base short, with 11 bases between. Germline V lookup: CDR1 SGHKS, CDR2 YYEKEE (reference sequence). The CDR3 DNA reads TGTGCCAGCAGCCCCATGGGGGGGAACACTGAAGCTTTCTTT. Its translation: CASSPMGGNTEAFF.

This clonotype was seen only a few times. The chain uses TRBV29-1 and TRBJ1-3; D is uncertain. This CDR3 is built from 16 residues. Germline assignment: CDR1 SQVTM and CDR2 ANQGSEA. V was clipped by 5 bases and J by 2 bases, with 19 bases between them. Written as DNA, the CDR3 is TGCAGCGTTTTTGCACCGGGAGCACATACTGGAAACACCATATATTTT. Amino acids: CSVFAPGAHTGNTIYF.

This clonotype was observed once. The V call is TRBV5-1, the J call TRBJ1-4, with 7 positions matching TRBD1. Unmatched junction bases numbered 8, after V lost 0 bases and J lost 9 bases. CDR1 and CDR2 (germline): SGHRS, YFSETQ. There are 15 residues in the CDR3. The CDR3 spells CASSLATGPLQKLFF. CDR3 nucleotide sequence: TGCGCCAGCAGCTTGGCGACAGGGCCCCTACAAAAACTGTTTTTT. The entire variable domain, with the rest obtained from reference TRBV5-1 and TRBJ1-4, is as follows: KAGVTQTPRYLIKTRGQQVTLSCSPISGHRSVSWYQQTPGQGLQFLFEYFSETQRNKGNFPGRFSGRQFSNSRSEMNVSTLELGDSALYLCASSLATGPLQKLFFGSGTQLSVL.

Only a few counts were recorded for this clonotype. The rearrangement joins TRBV9 to TRBJ1-6; 10 positions agree with TRBD1. V dropped 3 bases and J dropped 5; count of bases not matched to a gene: 5. Germline CDR1 is SGDLS and CDR2 is YYNGEE. CDR3 size: 16 residues. CDR3 nucleotide sequence: TGTGCCAGCAGCGCCCCGGGACAGGGGAATAATTCACCCCTCCACTTT. Translated: CASSAPGQGNNSPLHF. The full variable domain, completed using reference TRBV9 and TRBJ1-6, is DSGVTQTPKHLITATGQRVTLRCSPRSGDLSVYWYQQSLDQGLQFLIQYYNGEERAKGNILERFSAQQFPDLHSELNLSSLELGDSALYFCASSAPGQGNNSPLHFGNGTRLTVT.

The rearrangement joins TRBV4-3 to TRBJ1-2; perhaps TRBD1 as D (6 bases). V dropped 6 bases and J dropped 0 bases, with 23 bases sitting between them. The CDR3 runs to 18 residues. The germline gives CDR1 LGHNA, CDR2 YSLEER. The CDR3 region is CASRQNTGMTGANYGYTF. For the CDR3, the DNA is TGCGCCAGCAGGCAAAATACCGGGATGACAGGAGCTAACTATGGCTACACCTTC.

V is TRBV15 and J is TRBJ2-7; D may be TRBD1 (6 bases). The germline V gene encodes CDR1 LNHNV and CDR2 YYDKDF (reference sequence). The CDR3 consists of 16 residues. Trimming removed 3 bases at V and 0 bases at J, with 15 bases between. CDR3 DNA: TGTGCCACCAGCAGCGTTAACAGGGCGAGCTCCTACGAGCAGTACTTC. This gives the protein CATSSVNRASSYEQYF.

The CDR3 DNA is TGTGCCAGCAGTTACGGAGGGGAGGGAGCTTTCTTT. It yields the protein CASSYGGEGAFF. J is TRBJ1-1 and V is TRBV6-5, with a possible D match to TRBD1 (5 bases). This CDR3 region has 12 residues. The germline V and J ends were trimmed by 2 bases and 10 bases, with 11 bases remaining between them. Germline CDR1 reads MNHEY; CDR2 reads SVGAGI.

This rearrangement joins TRBV6-6 to TRBJ1-2, with 7 bases identical to TRBD1. This CDR3 is 15 amino acids long. V was pared by 2 bases and J by 4 bases, with 7 bases of the junction left unmatched. Germline assignment: CDR1 MNHNY and CDR2 SVGAGI (reference sequence). CDR3: CASSYEAGGGYGYTF. CDR3 DNA sequence: TGTGCCAGCAGTTACGAGGCAGGGGGGGGCTATGGCTACACCTTC.

This clonotype has ten or more counts. The chain joins TRBV12-3 or TRBV12-4 to TRBJ1-1; maybe TRBD1 (5 bases). The CDR3 runs 15 residues. V lost 1 base and J 2 bases, leaving 11 bases between the germline ends. CDR3: CASSLGGHPNTEAFF. The CDR3 DNA reads as TGTGCCAGCAGTTTAGGCGGACACCCCAACACTGAAGCTTTCTTT.

This clonotype was recorded a few times. The chain links TRBV25-1 to TRBJ1-6; D gene uncertain. Per germline, CDR1 MGHDK and CDR2 SYGVNS. Trimming shortened V by 1 base and J by 7 bases, and 14 bases separated the two germline ends. CDR3 length equals 16 residues. The CDR3: CASSESDGVLNSPLHF. In nucleotides, the CDR3 is TGTGCCAGCAGTGAATCTGACGGCGTATTAAATTCACCCCTCCACTTT. The full variable domain, completed using reference TRBV25-1 and TRBJ1-6, is EADIYQTPRYLVIGTGKKITLECSQTMGHDKMYWYQQDPGMELHLIHYSYGVNSTEKGDLSSESTVSRIRTEHFPLTLESARPSHTSQYLCASSESDGVLNSPLHFGNGTRLTVT.

V gene TRBV20-1 combines with J gene TRBJ1-3; 7 bases are a match to TRBD1. Germline V gene lookup returns CDR1 DFQATT and CDR2 SNEGSKA (reference sequence). The CDR3 runs 12 residues. J was trimmed by 4 bases and V by 7 bases; bases with no gene match: 4. This CDR3 is CSVGDSGNTIYF. The CDR3 DNA sequence: TGCAGTGTTGGGGACAGCGGAAACACCATATATTTT.

The chain uses TRBV20-1 and TRBJ2-3, with TRBD2 identical over 9 bases. The V gene end was trimmed by 3 bases and the J gene end by 0 bases; junction bases not matched to a gene: 16. The CDR3 runs to 19 residues. Germline CDR1 reads DFQATT; CDR2 reads SNEGSKA (reference sequence). CDR3 in DNA: TGCAGTGCTAGTCGAAGCTGGCGGGGACTAGCATTTAGCACAGATACGCAGTATTTT. This translates into CSASRSWRGLAFSTDTQYF.

This clonotype was found a few times. The chain combines TRBV29-1 with TRBJ2-1; D remains ambiguous. Germline CDR1 is SQVTM and CDR2 is ANQGSEA. Between the trimmed V and J ends, which lost 4 bases and 5 bases, there was a span of 12 bases. The CDR3 loop spans 13 amino acids. CDR3 DNA sequence: TGCAGCGTTGCCGGTCGGGCCCACAATGAGCAGTTCTTC. It specifies CSVAGRAHNEQFF.

The J gene is TRBJ1-1, the V gene TRBV29-1, with D unclear. Germline CDR1 is SQVTM and CDR2 is ANQGSEA. Trimming pared 1 base from V and 1 base from J, leaving 13 bases between. This CDR3 region has 15 residues. CDR3 nucleotides: TGCAGCGTTGAAGCACCCCGGGAGAGGAACACTGAAGCTTTCTTT. It translates to CSVEAPRERNTEAFF. Filled out from reference TRBV29-1 and TRBJ1-1, the complete variable domain reads SAVISQKPSRDICQRGTSLTIQCQVDSQVTMMFWYRQQPGQSLTLIATANQGSEATYESGFVIDKFPISRPNLTFSTLTVSNMSPEDSSIYLCSVEAPRERNTEAFFGQGTRLTVV.

The rearrangement links TRBV12-3 or TRBV12-4 to TRBJ2-7; D is perhaps TRBD1 (5 bases). The V gene lost 3 bases and the J gene lost 1 base, with 13 bases spanning the gap. The CDR3 has 15 residues. The CDR3 DNA is TGTGCCAGCAGTTTGGACACCAGACTTTCCTACGAGCAGTACTTC. It translates to CASSLDTRLSYEQYF.

This clonotype was observed a handful of times. The chain links TRBV9 to TRBJ1-6, with D tentatively TRBD1 (6 bases). Germline V lookup: CDR1 SGDLS, CDR2 YYNGEE. V lost 0 bases and J lost 6, with 16 bases in between. The length of the CDR3 is 17 residues. The CDR3 region has the DNA TGTGCCAGCAGCGTAGTTCCAATGCAGGGGACTAATTCACCCCTCCACTTT. It yields the protein CASSVVPMQGTNSPLHF.

This clonotype has only a few counts. The rearrangement joins TRBV7-9 to TRBJ1-1; D is ambiguous. V was cut by 5 bases and J by 8 bases, with 9 bases left in between. CDR3 length: 11 residues. The germline CDR1 and CDR2 sequences are SEHNR and FQNEAQ (reference sequence). CDR3 DNA sequence: TGTGCCAGCAGCCCCGTAGGAGAAGCTTTCTTT. Amino acid sequence: CASSPVGEAFF.

This clonotype was detected a few times. CDR3 in DNA: TGCAGTACCTCCAGGGCGGACAATCAGCCCCAGCATTTT. This translates into CSTSRADNQPQHF. This rearrangement joins TRBV20-1 to TRBJ1-5, with D possibly TRBD1 on 5 matching bases. Between the trimmed V and J ends, which lost 8 bases and 3 bases, there was a span of 14 bases. Germline assignment: CDR1 DFQATT and CDR2 SNEGSKA (reference sequence). There are 13 residues in the CDR3.

The CDR3 is CAWSTDSYEQYF. In nucleotides, the CDR3 is TGTGCCTGGAGTACGGATTCCTACGAGCAGTACTTC. The chain joins TRBV30 to TRBJ2-7; D is unclear. Per the germline V gene, CDR1 is GTSNPN and CDR2 is SVGIG (reference sequence). The CDR3 is made up of 12 amino acids. Deletions cut 2 bases from V and 1 base from J, with 6 bases between.

This clonotype was seen a handful of times. The chain links TRBV12-3 or TRBV12-4 to TRBJ1-5; D possibly corresponds to TRBD1 (5 bases). Deletions cut 4 bases from V and 2 bases from J, with 12 bases between. The CDR3 is 15 amino acids. In nucleotides, the CDR3 is TGTGCCAGCAGTTCAGGGCCCACTCGCAATCAGCCCCAGCATTTT. Translated: CASSSGPTRNQPQHF.

This clonotype was seen many times. J is TRBJ1-2 and V is TRBV5-1; D not resolved. The CDR3 is 13 residues long. Trimming shortened V by 0 bases and J by 2 bases, and 5 bases separated the two germline ends. Germline V gene data show CDR1 as SGHRS and CDR2 as YFSETQ. The CDR3 DNA reads TGCGCCAGCAGCTTGGATGGGAACTATGGCTACACCTTC. It specifies CASSLDGNYGYTF.

This clonotype was seen more than once but under ten times. CDR3 DNA: TGTGCCAGGAAGGGGTATCAGCCCCAGCATTTT. Translated, it gives CARKGYQPQHF. The rearrangement links TRBV21-1 to TRBJ1-5; the table's D call of TRBD1 was not tested on the DNA. TRBV21-1 is a known pseudogene. The CDR3 is made up of 11 amino acids.

The chain links TRBV20-1 to TRBJ2-7; D remains ambiguous. The CDR3 loop spans 16 amino acids. Germline V gives CDR1 DFQATT, CDR2 SNEGSKA (reference sequence). V was pared by 3 bases and J by 3 bases, with 21 bases between. The CDR3 reads CSASGTEVRLGYEQYF. The CDR3 DNA reads TGCAGTGCTAGTGGCACAGAAGTTCGACTGGGCTACGAGCAGTACTTC.

This clonotype was recorded once. The V gene is TRBV7-9, the J gene TRBJ2-3; possible D gene TRBD1, 5 bases. Trimming pared 5 bases from V and 2 bases from J, leaving 26 bases between. The germline gives CDR1 SEHNR, CDR2 FQNEAQ (reference sequence). The CDR3 loop spans 19 amino acids. In DNA form, the CDR3 reads TGTGCCAGCAGCCATCGGAGATTTGACAGCAAAACAGCCACAGATACGCAGTATTTT. Translating it yields CASSHRRFDSKTATDTQYF.